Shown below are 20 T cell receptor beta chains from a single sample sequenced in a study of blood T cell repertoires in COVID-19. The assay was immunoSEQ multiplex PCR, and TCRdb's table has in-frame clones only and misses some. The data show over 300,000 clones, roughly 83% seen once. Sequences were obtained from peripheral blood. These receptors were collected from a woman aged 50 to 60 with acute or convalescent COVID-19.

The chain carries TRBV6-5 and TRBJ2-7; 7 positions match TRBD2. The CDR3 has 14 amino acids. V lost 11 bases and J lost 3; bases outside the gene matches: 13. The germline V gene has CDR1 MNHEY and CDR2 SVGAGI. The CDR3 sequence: CASAGVGWGYEQYF. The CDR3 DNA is TGTGCCTCTGCGGGGGTAGGCTGGGGCTACGAGCAGTACTTC.

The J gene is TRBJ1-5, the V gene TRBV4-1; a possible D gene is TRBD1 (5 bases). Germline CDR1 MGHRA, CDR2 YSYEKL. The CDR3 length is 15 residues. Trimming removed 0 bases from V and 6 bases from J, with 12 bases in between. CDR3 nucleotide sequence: TGCGCCAGCAGCCAAGATCGGGGGGAGGCTCAGCCCCAGCATTTT. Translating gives CASSQDRGEAQPQHF.

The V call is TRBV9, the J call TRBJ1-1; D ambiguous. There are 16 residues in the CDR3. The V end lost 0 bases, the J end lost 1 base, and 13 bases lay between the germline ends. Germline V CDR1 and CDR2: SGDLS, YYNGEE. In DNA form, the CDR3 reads TGTGCCAGCAGCGTAGGGGCAGGAACCCGGAACACTGAAGCTTTCTTT. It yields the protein CASSVGAGTRNTEAFF.

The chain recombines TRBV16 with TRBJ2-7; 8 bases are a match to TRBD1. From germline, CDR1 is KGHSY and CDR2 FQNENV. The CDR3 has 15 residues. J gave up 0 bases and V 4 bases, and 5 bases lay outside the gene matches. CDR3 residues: CASSPTGGPSYEQYF. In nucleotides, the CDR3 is TGTGCCAGCAGCCCTACAGGGGGTCCCTCCTACGAGCAGTACTTC.

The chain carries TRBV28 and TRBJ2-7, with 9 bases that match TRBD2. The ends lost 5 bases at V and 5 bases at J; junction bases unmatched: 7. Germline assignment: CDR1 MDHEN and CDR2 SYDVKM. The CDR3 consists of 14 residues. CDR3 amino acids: CASSPGTSLDEQYF. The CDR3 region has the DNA TGTGCCAGCAGTCCGGGGACTAGCCTCGACGAGCAGTACTTC.

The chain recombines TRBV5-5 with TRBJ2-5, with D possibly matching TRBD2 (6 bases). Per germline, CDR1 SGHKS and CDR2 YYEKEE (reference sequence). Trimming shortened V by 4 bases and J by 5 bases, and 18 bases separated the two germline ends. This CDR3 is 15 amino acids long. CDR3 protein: CASSGVSGEWETQYF. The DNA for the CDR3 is TGTGCCAGCAGCGGAGTTTCGGGGGAATGGGAGACCCAGTACTTC.

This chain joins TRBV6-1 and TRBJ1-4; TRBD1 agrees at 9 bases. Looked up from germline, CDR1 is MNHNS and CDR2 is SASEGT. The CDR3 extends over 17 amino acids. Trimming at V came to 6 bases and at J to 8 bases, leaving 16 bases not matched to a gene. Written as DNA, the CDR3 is TGTGCCAGCAGGGAACAGGGGGCGCCGAACATGAGGGAAAAACTGTTTTTT. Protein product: CASREQGAPNMREKLFF.

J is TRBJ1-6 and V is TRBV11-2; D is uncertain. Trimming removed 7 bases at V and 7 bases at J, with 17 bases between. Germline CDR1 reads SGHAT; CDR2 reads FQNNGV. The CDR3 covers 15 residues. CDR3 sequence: CASTPPGWGNSPLHF. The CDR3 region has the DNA TGTGCCAGCACCCCCCCGGGGTGGGGAAATTCACCCCTCCACTTT.

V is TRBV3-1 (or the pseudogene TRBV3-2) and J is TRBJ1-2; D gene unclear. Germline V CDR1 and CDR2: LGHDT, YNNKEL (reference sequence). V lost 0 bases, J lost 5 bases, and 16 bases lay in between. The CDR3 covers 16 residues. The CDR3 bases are TGTGCCAGCAGCCAAGATCGGGTGGGGAGATGGTATGGCTACACCTTC. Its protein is CASSQDRVGRWYGYTF.

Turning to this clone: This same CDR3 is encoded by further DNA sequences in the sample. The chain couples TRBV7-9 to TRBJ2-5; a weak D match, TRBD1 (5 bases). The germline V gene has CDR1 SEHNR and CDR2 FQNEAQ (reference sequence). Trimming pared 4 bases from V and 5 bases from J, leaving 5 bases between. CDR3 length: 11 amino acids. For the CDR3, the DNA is TGTGCCAGCAGCTCAGGGGAGACCCAGTACTTC. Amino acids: CASSSGETQYF.

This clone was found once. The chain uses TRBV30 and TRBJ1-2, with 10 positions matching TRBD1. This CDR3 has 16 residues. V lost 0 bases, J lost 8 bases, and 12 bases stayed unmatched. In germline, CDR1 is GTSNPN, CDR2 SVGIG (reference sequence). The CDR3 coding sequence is TGTGCCTGGAGTGTCCAACCGACAGGGGGCGCGAAAGGCTACACCTTC. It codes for CAWSVQPTGGAKGYTF.

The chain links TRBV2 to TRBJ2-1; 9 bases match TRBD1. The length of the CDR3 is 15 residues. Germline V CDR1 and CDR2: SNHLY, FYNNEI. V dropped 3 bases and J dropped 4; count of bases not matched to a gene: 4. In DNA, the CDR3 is TGTGCCAGCAGTGAGCAGGGGACAGGGTACAATGAGCAGTTCTTC. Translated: CASSEQGTGYNEQFF.

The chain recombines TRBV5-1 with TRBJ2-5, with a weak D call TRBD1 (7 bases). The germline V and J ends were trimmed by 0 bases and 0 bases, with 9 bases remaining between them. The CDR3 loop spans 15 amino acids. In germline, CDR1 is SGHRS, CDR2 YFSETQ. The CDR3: CASSLAGGHQETQYF. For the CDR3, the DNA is TGCGCCAGCAGCTTGGCAGGGGGGCACCAAGAGACCCAGTACTTC.

CDR3 DNA: TGTGCCAGTAGTATAGCCTTCGACTACCTCTCCGAGCAGTACTTC. Translating gives CASSIAFDYLSEQYF. The rearrangement joins TRBV19 to TRBJ2-7; tentative D call: TRBD2 (5 bases). Trimming shortened V by 1 base and J by 6 bases, and 16 bases separated the two germline ends. Germline values: CDR1 LNHDA, CDR2 SQIVND (reference sequence). The CDR3 spans 15 residues.

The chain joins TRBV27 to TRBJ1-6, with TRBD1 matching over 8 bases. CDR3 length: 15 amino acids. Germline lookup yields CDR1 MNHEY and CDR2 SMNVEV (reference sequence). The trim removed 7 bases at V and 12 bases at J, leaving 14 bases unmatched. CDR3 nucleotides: TGTGCCAGCACCTCGCCGGGACAGGTGAATGAACCCCTCCACTTT. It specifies CASTSPGQVNEPLHF.

CDR3 DNA sequence: TGTGCCACCCGGACAGGGGGCGCGGGTAACTATGGCTACACCTTC. This translates into CATRTGGAGNYGYTF. The genes are TRBV6-5 and TRBJ1-2; 11 bases match TRBD1. V lost 10 bases and J lost 1; bases outside the gene matches: 8. Germline V gene sequence: CDR1 MNHEY, CDR2 SVGAGI. This CDR3 spans 15 amino acids.

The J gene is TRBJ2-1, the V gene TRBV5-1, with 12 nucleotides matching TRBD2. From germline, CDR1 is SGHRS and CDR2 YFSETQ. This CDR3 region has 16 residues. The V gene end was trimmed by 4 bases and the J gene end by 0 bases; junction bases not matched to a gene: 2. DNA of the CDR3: TGCGCCAGCAGCCGGACTAGCGGGAACTCCTACAATGAGCAGTTCTTC. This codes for CASSRTSGNSYNEQFF.

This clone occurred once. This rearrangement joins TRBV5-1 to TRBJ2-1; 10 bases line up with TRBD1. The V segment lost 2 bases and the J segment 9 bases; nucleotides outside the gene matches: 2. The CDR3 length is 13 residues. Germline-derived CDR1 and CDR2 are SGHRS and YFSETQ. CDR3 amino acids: CASSFRQGAEQFF. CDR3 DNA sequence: TGCGCCAGCAGCTTTCGACAGGGGGCTGAGCAGTTCTTC.

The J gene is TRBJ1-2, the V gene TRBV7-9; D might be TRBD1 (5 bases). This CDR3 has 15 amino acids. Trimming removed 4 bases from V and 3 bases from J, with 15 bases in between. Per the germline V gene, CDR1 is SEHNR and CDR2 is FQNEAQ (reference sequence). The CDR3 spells CASSSGGLLYYGYTF. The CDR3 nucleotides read TGTGCCAGCAGCTCCGGGGGACTACTCTACTATGGCTACACCTTC.

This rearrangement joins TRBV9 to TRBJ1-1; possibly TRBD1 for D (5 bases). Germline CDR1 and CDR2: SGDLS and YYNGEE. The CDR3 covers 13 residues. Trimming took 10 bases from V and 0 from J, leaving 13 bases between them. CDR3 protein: CAGARALNTEAFF. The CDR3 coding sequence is TGTGCCGGGGCCCGGGCCCTGAACACTGAAGCTTTCTTT. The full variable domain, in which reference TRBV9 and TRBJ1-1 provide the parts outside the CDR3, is DSGVTQTPKHLITATGQRVTLRCSPRSGDLSVYWYQQSLDQGLQFLIQYYNGEERAKGNILERFSAQQFPDLHSELNLSSLELGDSALYFCAGARALNTEAFFGQGTRLTVV.